This entry is about one TCR beta chain. Its antigen is undetermined. These data are taken from a study of T cell responses to AZD1222 COVID-19 vaccine. Whole-study results and caveats: Vaccine-associated CD4 TCRs ranged over spike, dominating at 160-218 and 743-854.

Sequencing was performed with immunoSEQ multiplex PCR; in TCRdb, only in-frame clones are kept and a portion is missing. The table includes roughly 180,000 clones, 80% to 90% detected once. The material sequenced was peripheral blood, taken on day 0 of AZD1222 vaccination. The receptor was derived from an adult in good health.

The CDR3 loop is CASSLEGGETQYF. CDR3 DNA: TGCGCCAGCAGCTTGGAGGGGGGAGAGACCCAGTACTTC. The J gene is TRBJ2-5, the V gene TRBV5-1, with D perhaps assigned TRBD1 or TRBD2 (6 bases each). CDR3 length equals 13 residues. Germline loops: CDR1 SGHRS, CDR2 YFSETQ. V lost 0 bases and J 4 bases, leaving 7 bases between the germline ends.